What follows describes a single T cell receptor (beta chain). Its antigen is still unknown. Sequence at one end of the junction differs from germline and may be a read error. The data are from a study of CD8 T cells in ankylosing spondylitis. Preparation of TCR beta libraries was done by quantitative 5'-RACE with molecular barcodes. TCRdb passed the 5' RACE reads through MiXCR, listing each CDR3 protein once. The sample records just under 550,000 distinct CDR3 sequences, 9.5% to 15% being singletons. Broader study findings: A TCR beta motif of under 10 highly homologous variants appeared characteristic of ankylosing spondylitis blood. Clones linked to disease were reported to show significant enrichment in matched ankylosing spondylitis synovial fluid.

CDR1 LGHNA and CDR2 YNFKEQ come from the germline V gene. The CDR3 is made up of 15 amino acids. The sequence came from a male donor with ankylosing spondylitis. The sequenced sample was blood, either unsorted or a sorted T cell fraction (not recorded which). The chain links TRBV4-2 to TRBJ1-1; 7 bases match TRBD1. CDR3 coding DNA: TGTGCCACCAGCCCTTACCTCACAGGGGAAACTGAAGCTTTCTTT. It encodes CATSPYLTGETEAFF.